The 14 T cell receptor beta chains below come from one sample, sequenced in a study of glioma-infiltrating T cells after dendritic cell vaccination. Clones were sequenced by immunoSEQ multiplex PCR, and TCRdb holds only the in-frame ones, with some missing. The sample gives some 70,000 clones, 81% of which show up once; around 8% is in the top ten. The input for sequencing was blood, taken before dendritic cell vaccination. The origin of the receptors is a human donor with glioblastoma.

The chain links TRBV7-2 to TRBJ2-7, with 10 bases matching TRBD1. Germline CDR1 and CDR2: SGHTA and FQGNSA. This CDR3 comprises 14 residues. The V and J ends lost 5 bases and 2 bases, in that order; junction bases with no gene match: 3. The CDR3 sequence: CASSETGGPYEQYF. The CDR3 DNA is TGTGCCAGCAGCGAGACAGGGGGCCCCTACGAGCAGTACTTC.

The chain couples TRBV5-1 to TRBJ2-3; TRBD1 matches 9 bases. The CDR3 totals 15 residues. After removal of 4 bases from V and 2 bases from J, the junction contained 5 bases not matched to a gene. Germline V CDR1 and CDR2: SGHRS, YFSETQ. CDR3 sequence reads: CASSIQGADTDTQYF. The CDR3 coding sequence is TGCGCCAGCAGCATACAGGGGGCTGACACAGATACGCAGTATTTT.

This clone was seen a handful of times. The rearrangement links TRBV6-1 to TRBJ2-6; possible D gene TRBD1, 6 bases. This CDR3 comprises 17 residues. Per the germline V gene, CDR1 is MNHNS and CDR2 is SASEGT. The germline V and J ends were trimmed by 4 bases and 0 bases, with 13 bases remaining between them. The CDR3 region has the DNA TGTGCCAGCAGTGCTATACAGGGTTTCTCTGGGGCCAACGTCCTGACTTTC. This gives the protein CASSAIQGFSGANVLTF.

V gene TRBV5-4 combines with J gene TRBJ2-4; D is perhaps TRBD1 (7 bases). This CDR3 region has 19 residues. Trimming removed 1 base at V and 0 bases at J, with 20 bases between. Germline V gives CDR1 SGHNT, CDR2 YYREEE (reference sequence). CDR3 region: CASSLRGTVQDLAKNIQYF. The DNA for the CDR3 is TGTGCCAGCAGCTTGCGGGGGACAGTTCAAGACCTAGCCAAAAACATTCAGTACTTC.

The V and J genes are TRBV5-1 and TRBJ2-1; D ambiguous. The germline gives CDR1 SGHRS, CDR2 YFSETQ. The V gene lost 4 bases and the J gene lost 0 bases, with 2 bases spanning the gap. The CDR3 runs to 12 residues. The CDR3 loop is CASSRSYNEQFF. CDR3 DNA sequence: TGCGCCAGCAGCCGCTCCTACAATGAGCAGTTCTTC.

This clone has only a few counts. The chain employs TRBV7-2 and TRBJ2-1; 12 nucleotides line up with TRBD2. The germline V gene encodes CDR1 SGHTA and CDR2 FQGNSA. After removal of 2 bases from V and 0 bases from J, the junction contained 5 bases not matched to a gene. The CDR3 length is 18 residues. DNA of the CDR3: TGTGCCAGCAGCTTATCTAGCGGGGGGGCCGTCTCCTACAATGAGCAGTTCTTC. It encodes CASSLSSGGAVSYNEQFF.

This chain uses TRBV28 with TRBJ1-2; D remains ambiguous. V dropped 2 bases and J dropped 11 bases, with 12 bases sitting between them. This CDR3 comprises 12 residues. CDR1 is MDHEN and CDR2 is SYDVKM in the germline V gene. CDR3 residues: CASSLGSRSYTF. Here the CDR3 DNA reads TGTGCCAGCAGTTTAGGATCCCGGAGTTACACCTTC.

CDR3 sequence (DNA): TGTGCCAGCAGGCGACTAGCTGACGGCTCCTACAATGAGCAGTTCTTC. Amino acid sequence: CASRRLADGSYNEQFF. The chain uses TRBV2 and TRBJ2-1, with 7 bases fitting TRBD2. V was pared by 6 bases and J by 0 bases, with 8 bases of the junction left unmatched. CDR1 and CDR2 from the germline V gene are SNHLY and FYNNEI. CDR3 length: 16 amino acids.

This rearrangement joins TRBV5-6 to TRBJ2-3; 8 bases align to TRBD2. Trimming cost V 2 bases and J 1 base; bases outside gene matches: 3. Germline lookup yields CDR1 SGHDT and CDR2 YYEEEE. The CDR3 is made up of 15 amino acids. The CDR3 DNA follows: TGTGCCAGCAGCTTCGGGGGGGCCGGCACAGATACGCAGTATTTT. Amino acid sequence: CASSFGGAGTDTQYF.

V gene TRBV2 combines with J gene TRBJ1-1; 9 positions match TRBD1. Trimming took 7 bases from V and 4 from J; bases not matched to a gene: 10. The CDR3 has 15 residues. Germline CDR1 reads SNHLY; CDR2 reads FYNNEI. The CDR3 DNA follows: TGTGCCAGCATCGGAAAAGAGACAGGGGGCACTGAAGCTTTCTTT. Protein: CASIGKETGGTEAFF.

The chain recombines TRBV27 with TRBJ1-2, with D uncertain. The CDR3 runs 13 residues. The V end lost 0 bases, the J end lost 7 bases, and 9 bases lay between the germline ends. Germline V gene lookup returns CDR1 MNHEY and CDR2 SMNVEV (reference sequence). CDR3 residues: CASSLSQEAGYTF. CDR3 coding DNA: TGTGCCAGCAGTTTATCGCAAGAGGCTGGCTACACCTTC.

The CDR3 DNA is TGTGCCAGCAGTTTAGCCAGAATTTATAGCAATCAGCCCCAGCATTTT. It codes for CASSLARIYSNQPQHF. This chain connects TRBV28 to TRBJ1-5; no firm D call. The length of the CDR3 is 16 residues. V was pared by 2 bases and J by 0 bases, with 11 bases between. The germline CDR1 and CDR2 sequences are MDHEN and SYDVKM.

This clone was counted a few times. V is TRBV6-5 and J is TRBJ1-1; D might be TRBD1 (5 bases). The CDR3 loop spans 12 amino acids. Trimming removed 6 bases from V and 10 bases from J, with 15 bases in between. Germline CDR1 and CDR2: MNHEY and SVGAGI. DNA for the CDR3: TGTGCCAGCAGGCCGAGCGGGGGGAGAGCTTTCTTT. Amino acids: CASRPSGGRAFF.

The J gene is TRBJ2-2, the V gene TRBV19, with no clear D. The CDR3 has 13 amino acids. Trimming left V 5 bases short and J 4 bases short, with 8 bases between. Germline V gene sequence: CDR1 LNHDA, CDR2 SQIVND (reference sequence). This chain's CDR3 is CASSPLTTGELFF. The DNA of the CDR3 is TGTGCCAGTAGTCCACTAACCACCGGGGAGCTGTTTTTT. Variable domain in full (rest from reference TRBV19 and TRBJ2-2): DGGITQSPKYLFRKEGQNVTLSCEQNLNHDAMYWYRQDPGQGLRLIYYSQIVNDFQKGDIAEGYSVSREKKESFPLTVTSAQKNPTAFYLCASSPLTTGELFFGEGSRLTVL.